Shown below are 32 T cell receptor beta chains from a single sample sequenced in a study of cytomegalovirus exposure and HLA in healthy donors. The PCR made use of 60 Vbeta and 13 Jbeta primers. Assay: immunoSEQ multiplex PCR; the TCRdb copy retains only in-frame clones and omits some. The table includes around 83,000 clones, more than 70% detected once. Material: PBMCs. Every receptor here comes from a male donor in good health and CMV-seropositive.

The rearrangement uses TRBV6-5 and TRBJ1-1, with no clear D. With 6 bases removed from V and 1 base from J, the gap between germline ends came to 9 bases. CDR1 is MNHEY and CDR2 is SVGAGI in the germline V gene. The CDR3 consists of 13 residues. Here the CDR3 reads CASRSTPNTEAFF. Here the CDR3 DNA reads TGTGCCAGCAGGTCGACACCGAACACTGAAGCTTTCTTT.

V usage is TRBV6-6 and J usage is TRBJ2-7; D is perhaps TRBD1 (6 bases). The V and J ends lost 8 bases and 4 bases respectively, with 6 bases between them. Germline CDR1 is MNHNY and CDR2 is SVGAGI (reference sequence). The CDR3 has 10 amino acids. The CDR3 loop reads CASQGYEQYF. Here the CDR3 DNA reads TGTGCCAGCCAGGGGTACGAGCAGTACTTC.

The rearrangement uses TRBV29-1 and TRBJ1-2; 8 bases are a match to TRBD1. Germline CDR1 and CDR2: SQVTM and ANQGSEA. There are 14 residues in the CDR3. The ends lost 6 bases at V and 5 bases at J; junction bases unmatched: 11. The CDR3 spells CSVIGQGLGYGYTF. CDR3 DNA sequence: TGCAGCGTCATAGGACAGGGTTTAGGTTATGGCTACACCTTC.

The rearrangement uses TRBV2 and TRBJ2-7; TRBD1 matches at 8 bases. V was pared by 4 bases and J by 3 bases, with 5 bases of the junction left unmatched. Germline CDR1 SNHLY, CDR2 FYNNEI. This CDR3 is built from 14 residues. The DNA of the CDR3 is TGTGCCAGCAGTGTAAGACAGGGGAGCTACGAGCAGTACTTC. Amino acids: CASSVRQGSYEQYF. Combining the CDR3 with reference TRBV2 and TRBJ2-7 gives the whole variable domain EPEVTQTPSHQVTQMGQEVILRCVPISNHLYFYWYRQILGQKVEFLVSFYNNEISEKSEIFDDQFSVERPDGSNFTLKIRSTKLEDSAMYFCASSVRQGSYEQYFGPGTRLTVT.

The rearrangement uses TRBV2 and TRBJ2-3, with D possibly TRBD1 on 7 matching bases. Between the trimmed V and J ends, which lost 8 bases and 5 bases, there was a span of 17 bases. The CDR3 is 14 amino acids. CDR1 is SNHLY, CDR2 FYNNEI, per germline. CDR3 sequence: CASGRRGRIDTQYF. In nucleotides, the CDR3 is TGTGCCAGCGGGAGGAGGGGGCGGATAGATACGCAGTATTTT.

This chain links TRBV6-5 with TRBJ2-3, with 7 positions matching TRBD2. This CDR3 contains 15 residues. Germline CDR1 and CDR2: MNHEY and SVGAGI. J was trimmed by 2 bases and V by 6 bases; bases with no gene match: 8. CDR3 amino acids: CASSRDYRFTDTQYF. The CDR3 bases are TGTGCCAGCAGCCGGGACTACCGATTCACAGATACGCAGTATTTT.

This clone appeared a few times. The chain has TRBV7-2 and TRBJ1-1; 8 bases are shared with TRBD1. The junction had 8 bases not matched to a gene; V was cut back by 5 bases and J by 6 bases. Germline CDR1 and CDR2: SGHTA and FQGNSA. The CDR3 consists of 14 residues. CDR3 bases: TGTGCCAGCAGCATAAGACAGGGGAAACCTGAAGCTTTCTTT. Residues: CASSIRQGKPEAFF.

This clone was seen more than once but under ten times. The CDR3 protein is CASSARGHIQYF. Here the CDR3 DNA reads TGTGCCAGTAGTGCCAGGGGACACATTCAGTACTTC. This chain links TRBV19 with TRBJ2-4, with D possibly TRBD1 on 6 matching bases. V gave up 5 bases and J gave up 8 bases, with 10 bases separating them. The length of the CDR3 is 12 residues. The germline V gene has CDR1 LNHDA and CDR2 SQIVND (reference sequence).

The rearrangement links TRBV28 to TRBJ2-7; TRBD1 aligns across 11 bases. Per the germline V gene, CDR1 is MDHEN and CDR2 is SYDVKM. The CDR3 length is 15 residues. Trimming at V came to 6 bases and at J to 5 bases, leaving 9 bases not matched to a gene. CDR3 coding DNA: TGTGCCAGCAGCCCCCCCGGGACAGGGGGTCACGAGCAGTACTTC. Residues: CASSPPGTGGHEQYF.

This clone was observed a handful of times. CDR3 DNA: TGTGCCAGCGGATGGGCTAACACTGAAGCTTTCTTT. Translating it yields CASGWANTEAFF. The chain couples TRBV6-5 to TRBJ1-1, with D unclear. There are 12 residues in the CDR3. The germline V gene encodes CDR1 MNHEY and CDR2 SVGAGI. V lost 8 bases and J 2 bases, leaving 9 bases between the germline ends.

The CDR3 loop is CASRGRGGELFF. CDR3 nucleotides: TGTGCCAGCAGGGGCAGGGGCGGGGAGCTGTTTTTT. V usage is TRBV25-1 and J usage is TRBJ2-2; D might be TRBD1 (6 bases). The CDR3 length is 12 residues. Looked up from germline, CDR1 is MGHDK and CDR2 is SYGVNS. V was clipped by 6 bases and J by 7 bases, with 9 bases between them.

The chain links TRBV30 to TRBJ1-2; 7 bases fit TRBD1. Looked up from germline, CDR1 is GTSNPN and CDR2 is SVGIG (reference sequence). This CDR3 region has 13 residues. The V and J ends lost 1 base and 8 bases, in that order; junction bases with no gene match: 7. CDR3 DNA: TGTGCCTGGAGTGGAGGACAGGTCGAGGGCTACACCTTC. Residues: CAWSGGQVEGYTF. The full variable domain, completed using reference TRBV30 and TRBJ1-2, is SQTIHQWPATLVQPVGSPLSLECTVEGTSNPNLYWYRQAAGRGLQLLFYSVGIGQISSEVPQNLSASRPQDRQFILSSKKLLLSDSGFYLCAWSGGQVEGYTFGSGTRLTVV.

This chain links TRBV6-5 with TRBJ1-1; D is unclear. V dropped 2 bases and J dropped 7 bases, with 14 bases sitting between them. Germline CDR1 and CDR2: MNHEY and SVGAGI. CDR3 size: 14 residues. The CDR3 DNA reads as TGTGCCAGCAGTTACGCCGGAGGTGTAGATGAAGCTTTCTTT. This gives the protein CASSYAGGVDEAFF.

The chain links TRBV6-1 to TRBJ1-5; 10 bases map to TRBD1. CDR3 length: 16 residues. The junction had 4 bases not matched to a gene; V was cut back by 4 bases and J by 1 base. CDR1 and CDR2 from the germline V gene are MNHNS and SASEGT. For the CDR3, the DNA is TGTGCCAGCAGTGCGACAGGGGGCGGAAGCAATCAGCCCCAGCATTTT. Translated, it gives CASSATGGGSNQPQHF.

The V and J genes are TRBV30 and TRBJ1-4; D is undetermined. Trimming stripped 0 bases from V and 8 bases from J, with 13 bases between. Germline values: CDR1 GTSNPN, CDR2 SVGIG (reference sequence). This CDR3 has 14 residues. In DNA, the CDR3 is TGTGCCTGGAGTGTACTAGGTGGCCCGGAAAAACTGTTTTTT. This sequence encodes CAWSVLGGPEKLFF.

The chain couples TRBV7-8 to TRBJ2-2, with D tentatively TRBD2 (7 bases). The CDR3 extends over 15 amino acids. Trimming shortened V by 1 base and J by 4 bases, and 10 bases separated the two germline ends. The V gene's germline CDR1 is SGHVS and CDR2 FQNEAQ. The CDR3, as DNA: TGTGCCAGCAGCTTAGAGGGAGGGGGCACCGGGGAGCTGTTTTTT. Protein sequence: CASSLEGGGTGELFF.

In nucleotides, the CDR3 is TGTGCCATCAGCGTCCGACTAGCGGACTACAATGAGCAGTTCTTC. This translates into CAISVRLADYNEQFF. The chain employs TRBV10-3 and TRBJ2-1; TRBD2 matches 9 bases. The CDR3 is 15 amino acids. CDR1 and CDR2 from the germline V gene are ENHRY and SYGVKD. J gave up 3 bases and V 6 bases, and 6 bases lay outside the gene matches.

Only one count was recorded for this clone. The chain has TRBV19 and TRBJ2-7; 8 nucleotides agree with TRBD1. CDR3 size: 14 residues. Germline CDR1 reads LNHDA; CDR2 reads SQIVND (reference sequence). Losses at the gene ends were 6 bases for V and 2 bases for J; bases not matched to a gene: 6. As DNA, the CDR3 is TGTGCCAGTAGCGCGGGGACAGGAACCTACGAGCAGTACTTC. This codes for CASSAGTGTYEQYF.

The V gene is TRBV7-2, the J gene TRBJ2-5, with a possible D match to TRBD1 (6 bases). The CDR3 runs to 14 residues. Germline V CDR1 and CDR2: SGHTA, FQGNSA. Trimming took 2 bases from V and 7 from J, leaving 14 bases between them. The CDR3 DNA sequence: TGTGCCAGCAGCTTACAGGGGTACCGGGGGACCCAGTACTTC. Its translation is CASSLQGYRGTQYF.

J is TRBJ2-7 and V is TRBV27, with 8 bases matching TRBD1. Germline CDR1 and CDR2: MNHEY and SMNVEV (reference sequence). This CDR3 has 13 amino acids. J was trimmed by 4 bases and V by 8 bases; bases with no gene match: 7. The CDR3: CASRDRLHYEQYF. In DNA form, the CDR3 reads TGTGCCAGCCGGGACAGGCTCCATTACGAGCAGTACTTC.

This clone was seen only a few times. This sequence joins TRBV19 and TRBJ1-1, with 9 nucleotides matching TRBD1. This CDR3 region has 16 residues. V trimming: 6 bases; J trimming: 1 base; junction bases outside the gene matches: 9. CDR1 is LNHDA and CDR2 is SQIVND in the germline V gene (reference sequence). The CDR3: CASSLIQGARNTEAFF. CDR3 DNA: TGTGCCAGTAGCCTTATACAGGGGGCGCGGAACACTGAAGCTTTCTTT.

V is TRBV30 and J is TRBJ2-7; the D gene is possibly TRBD1 (6 bases). The CDR3 loop spans 16 amino acids. Germline V gene data show CDR1 as GTSNPN and CDR2 as SVGIG (reference sequence). The CDR3 loop is CAGSPVGDKGTYEQYF. CDR3 nucleotide sequence: TGTGCTGGATCCCCCGTGGGGGACAAAGGAACCTACGAGCAGTACTTC.

This sequence joins TRBV6-1 and TRBJ1-5; a possible D gene is TRBD1 (6 bases). The CDR3 extends over 15 amino acids. The ends were cut back, 6 bases at V and 1 base at J, with 13 bases in the middle. In germline, CDR1 is MNHNS, CDR2 SASEGT. This CDR3 is CASRHRDQSNQPQHF. In DNA, the CDR3 is TGTGCCAGCAGACACAGGGACCAGAGCAATCAGCCCCAGCATTTT.

This CDR3 is CASSTRQSGELFF. In DNA form, the CDR3 reads TGTGCCAGCAGCACCAGACAGTCCGGGGAGCTGTTTTTT. The chain uses TRBV7-9 and TRBJ2-2, with D perhaps matching TRBD1 (5 bases). The V gene lost 5 bases and the J gene lost 6 bases, with 10 bases spanning the gap. The CDR3 covers 13 residues. Germline-derived CDR1 and CDR2 are SEHNR and FQNEAQ (reference sequence).

This clone was picked up one time. The chain has TRBV5-1 and TRBJ2-3; maybe TRBD2 (5 bases). Germline CDR1 SGHRS, CDR2 YFSETQ. Deletions cut 4 bases from V and 8 bases from J, with 11 bases between. This CDR3 region has 12 residues. The DNA of the CDR3 is TGCGCCAGCAGCCTTGAGCGGTTTACGCAGTATTTT. Translation: CASSLERFTQYF.

The DNA of the CDR3 is TGTGCCAGCGGTAAGCTTCCGGGGTATAGCAATCAGCCCCAGCATTTT. Its translation: CASGKLPGYSNQPQHF. The rearrangement joins TRBV27 to TRBJ1-5; D gene unclear. The CDR3 has 16 amino acids. V shed 8 bases and J shed 0 bases, with 17 bases lying between them. Germline V lookup: CDR1 MNHEY, CDR2 SMNVEV (reference sequence).

The chain combines TRBV10-3 with TRBJ1-2; possibly TRBD1 for D (6 bases). This CDR3 comprises 14 residues. The germline V and J ends were trimmed by 5 bases and 6 bases, with 16 bases remaining between them. Germline V gene sequence: CDR1 ENHRY, CDR2 SYGVKD. CDR3 protein: CAISTSGELDGYTF. CDR3 coding DNA: TGTGCCATCAGTACCTCAGGGGAACTAGATGGCTACACCTTC.

This chain uses TRBV15 with TRBJ2-1; D is uncertain. V shed 0 bases and J shed 0 bases, with 12 bases lying between them. The CDR3 totals 17 residues. CDR1 is LNHNV and CDR2 is YYDKDF in the germline V gene (reference sequence). The CDR3 DNA reads as TGTGCCACCAGCAGAGATGGTGGCCCTAGCTCCTACAATGAGCAGTTCTTC. This codes for CATSRDGGPSSYNEQFF.

The chain recombines TRBV10-3 with TRBJ2-1, with D possibly being TRBD2 (6 bases). Deletions cut 0 bases from V and 8 bases from J, with 11 bases between. The CDR3 loop spans 14 amino acids. Germline CDR1 is ENHRY and CDR2 is SYGVKD. The CDR3 loop is CAISESPGGDEQFF. Written as DNA, the CDR3 is TGTGCCATCAGTGAGTCCCCAGGCGGGGATGAGCAGTTCTTC.

This chain joins TRBV7-6 and TRBJ1-5; TRBD1 matches 7 bases. Germline trimming cut 4 bases from V and 6 bases from J; bases unmatched to any gene: 6. Germline V gene lookup returns CDR1 SGHVS and CDR2 FNYEAQ. The CDR3 sequence is 14 residues long. CDR3 amino acids: CASSSNRGGQPQHF. CDR3 sequence (DNA): TGTGCCAGCAGCTCCAACAGGGGCGGTCAGCCCCAGCATTTT.

In its sample, this clone was seen a few times. The chain combines TRBV6-5 with TRBJ2-1, with 7 bases matching TRBD2. This CDR3 region has 14 residues. Germline CDR1 reads MNHEY; CDR2 reads SVGAGI. The V and J ends lost 5 bases and 7 bases, in that order; junction bases with no gene match: 8. DNA of the CDR3: TGTGCCAGCAGTCCCGGGACTATTGGTAATGAGCAGTTCTTC. This sequence encodes CASSPGTIGNEQFF.

The CDR3 sequence is CATSSPGTARYEQYF. The CDR3 region has the DNA TGTGCCACCAGCAGCCCCGGGACAGCTCGTTACGAGCAGTACTTC. The rearrangement links TRBV15 to TRBJ2-7; 7 bases are a match to TRBD1. Germline trimming cut 3 bases from V and 4 bases from J; bases unmatched to any gene: 9. The CDR3 contains 15 residues. The germline V gene has CDR1 LNHNV and CDR2 YYDKDF (reference sequence).